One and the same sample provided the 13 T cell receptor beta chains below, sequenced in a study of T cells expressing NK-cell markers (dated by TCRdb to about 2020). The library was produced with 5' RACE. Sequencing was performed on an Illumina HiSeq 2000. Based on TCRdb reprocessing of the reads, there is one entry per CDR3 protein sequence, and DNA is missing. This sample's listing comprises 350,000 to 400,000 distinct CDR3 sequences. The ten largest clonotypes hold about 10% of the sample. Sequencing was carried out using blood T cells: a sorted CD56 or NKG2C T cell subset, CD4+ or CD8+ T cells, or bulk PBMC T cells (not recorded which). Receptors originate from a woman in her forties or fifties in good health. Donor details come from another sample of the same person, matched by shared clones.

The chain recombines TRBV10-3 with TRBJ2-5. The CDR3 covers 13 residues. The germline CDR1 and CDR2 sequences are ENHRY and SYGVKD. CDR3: CAISLSWQETQYF.

The CDR3 sequence: CASSLAQGTAANYGYTF. The chain couples TRBV11-2 to TRBJ1-2; lacking DNA, the TRBD1 call made by TCRdb goes unchecked. The CDR3 has 17 amino acids. Germline values: CDR1 SGHAT, CDR2 FQNNGV.

The CDR3 spells CASSLDWRDPAPRNTIYF. V is TRBV7-2 and J is TRBJ1-3. The CDR3 covers 18 residues. The V gene's germline CDR1 is SGHTA and CDR2 FQGNSA.

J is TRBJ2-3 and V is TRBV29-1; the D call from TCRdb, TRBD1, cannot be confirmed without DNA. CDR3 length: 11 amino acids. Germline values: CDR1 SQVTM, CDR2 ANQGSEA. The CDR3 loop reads CSVDTGDTQYF.

The CDR3 spells CASNGQGRFMDTQYF. The gene calls are TRBV7-8 and TRBJ2-3; TCRdb reports TRBD1, a call that lacks DNA to check it against. Germline V lookup: CDR1 SGHVS, CDR2 FQNEAQ. The CDR3 covers 15 residues.

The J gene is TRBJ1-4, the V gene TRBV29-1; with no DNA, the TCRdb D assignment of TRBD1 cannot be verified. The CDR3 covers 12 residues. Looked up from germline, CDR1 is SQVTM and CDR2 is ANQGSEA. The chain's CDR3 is CSVARQGEKLFF.

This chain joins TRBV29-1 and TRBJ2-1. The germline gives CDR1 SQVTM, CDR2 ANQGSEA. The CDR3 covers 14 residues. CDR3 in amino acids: CSVGLGRTYNEQFF.

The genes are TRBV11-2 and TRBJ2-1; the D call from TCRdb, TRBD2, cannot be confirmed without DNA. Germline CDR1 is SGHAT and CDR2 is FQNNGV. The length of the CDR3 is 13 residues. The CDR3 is CASNPSGQDEQFF.

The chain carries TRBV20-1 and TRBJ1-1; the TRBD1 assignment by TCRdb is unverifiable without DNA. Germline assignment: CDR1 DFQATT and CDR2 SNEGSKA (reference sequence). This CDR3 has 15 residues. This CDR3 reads CSARDRGGRDTEAFF.

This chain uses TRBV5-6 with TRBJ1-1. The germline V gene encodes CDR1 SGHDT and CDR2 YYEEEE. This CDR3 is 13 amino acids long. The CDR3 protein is CASRTVMNTEAFF. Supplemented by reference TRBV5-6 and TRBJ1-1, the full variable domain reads DAGVTQSPTHLIKTRGQQVTLRCSPKSGHDTVSWYQQALGQGPQFIFQYYEEEERQRGNFPDRFSGHQFPNYSSELNVNALLLGDSALYLCASRTVMNTEAFFGQGTRLTVV.

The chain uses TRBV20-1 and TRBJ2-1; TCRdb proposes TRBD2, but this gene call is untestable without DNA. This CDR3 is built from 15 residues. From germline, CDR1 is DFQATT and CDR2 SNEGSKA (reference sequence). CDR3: CSAYQGLATVHEQFF.

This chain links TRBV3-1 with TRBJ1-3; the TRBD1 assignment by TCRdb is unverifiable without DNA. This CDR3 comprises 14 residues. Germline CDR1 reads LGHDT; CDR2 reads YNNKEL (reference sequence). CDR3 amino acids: CASSQAGRGNTIYF.

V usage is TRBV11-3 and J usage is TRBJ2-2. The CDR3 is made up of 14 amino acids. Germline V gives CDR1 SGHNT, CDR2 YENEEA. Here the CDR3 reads CASRKNPRPGELFF.